A single TCR beta chain is shown here with its context. This clone was seen more than once but under ten times. This clone's antigen is unknown. A junction end diverges from the germline sequence, so it may reflect a read error. The immunoSEQ Assay, a bias-controlled multiplex PCR, was used to amplify TCRbeta CDR3 regions from genomic DNA. From the authors' description of their analysis: Within the assay, amplification of reference gene primers was used to estimate how many nucleated cells each sample contained. To quantify the absolute abundance of each unique TCRbeta CDR3 rearrangement, sequence reads were collapsed and filtered. For each sample, productive Simpson clonality was calculated by taking the square root of Simpson's diversity index across productive rearrangements. As stored in TCRdb, this immuneACCESS dataset retains in-frame rearrangements with V and J assigned. A fraction of the clones does not appear; measured against another copy, unresolved V genes explain less than half of the discrepancy, and the remainder lacks a known reason. The DNA gave D and trimming, while V, J and clone size come from that table. In this sample the table shows over 200,000 clones, about nine tenths of which occur a single time. Approximately 3.1% of the sample is in the top ten clones.

The data belong to a study of blood T cell repertoires in COVID-19 (dated by TCRdb to 2020 to 2022). Turning to the overall study: Recovered participants in ImmuneRACE Cohort 3 were defined as having two consecutive negative NP/OP PCR tests, clearance from a healthcare professional, or resolution of symptoms. Samples from collaborators originated in the United States, Italy and Spain and spanned both the acute and convalescent phases of COVID-19. The prospective study material was composed of cDNA or gDNA derived from T cells, B-cell-depleted T cells, or PBMCs. Subjects who had been exposed to COVID-19, were actively infected with it, or had recovered from it provided the deeply sampled blood TCRbeta repertoires that made up the dataset. A freely available public database, intended as a resource for researchers studying the immune response to SARS-CoV-2, is where the repertoires were released. Samples were obtained from the ongoing ImmuneRACE study (first 160 participants) and from approximately 1,200 subjects provided by 6 global collaborators. Nearly every sample came with metadata listing a de-identified subject ID, COVID-19 status, age in years and sex. Where available, HLA class I and class II types were taken from metadata supplied by the sample provider and were not determined by assay-based typing.

Participants in the prospective study were aged about 18 to 95 years, lived in approximately 26 United States geographic areas, and enrolled through a virtual design. In the prospective study, cohorts were assigned on the basis of participant-reported clinical history obtained from a screening survey and a study questionnaire. Each participant in the prospective study had whole blood, serum and a nasopharyngeal or oropharyngeal swab collected by mobile phlebotomists. Over a roughly 2-month period, participants in the prospective study had the option of providing additional blood draws and questionnaires. Blood samples from the prospective study were shipped frozen or at room temperature prior to DNA extraction. The research as a whole found: Clinical and demographic metadata were provided uncurated, with the amount varying by source and participant.

There are 14 amino acids in the CDR3, from cysteine to phenylalanine inclusive. Only the CDR3 part of the read is kept: 42 bases, read in frame from the first base. Reading the germline V gene (reference sequence) gives CDR1 SEHNR and CDR2 FQNEAQ. This TCR was sampled from a woman aged 45-65 years in a cohort exposed to, infected with or recovered from COVID-19 (not recorded which). Rearrangement joined TRBV7-9 to TRBJ1-1; 5 matching bases give a weak D call of TRBD1. The material sequenced was PBMCs or T cells enriched from blood (not recorded which). The nucleotide sequence reads as follows: TGTGCCACCAGCTTAGGGGTGACGGGGACTGAAGCTTTCTTT. It codes for CATSLGVTGTEAFF.